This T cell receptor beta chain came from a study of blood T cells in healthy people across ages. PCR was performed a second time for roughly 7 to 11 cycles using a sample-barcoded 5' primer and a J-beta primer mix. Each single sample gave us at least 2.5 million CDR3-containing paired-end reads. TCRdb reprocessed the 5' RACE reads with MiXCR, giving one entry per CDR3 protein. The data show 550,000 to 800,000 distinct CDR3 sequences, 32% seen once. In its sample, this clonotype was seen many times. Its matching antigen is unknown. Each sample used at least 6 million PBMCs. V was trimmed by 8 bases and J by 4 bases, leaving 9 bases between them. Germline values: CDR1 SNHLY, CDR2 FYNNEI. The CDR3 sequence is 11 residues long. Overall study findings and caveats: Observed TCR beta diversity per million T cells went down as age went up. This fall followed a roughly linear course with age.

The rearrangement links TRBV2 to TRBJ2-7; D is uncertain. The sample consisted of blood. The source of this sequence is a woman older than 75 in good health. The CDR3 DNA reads TGTGCCAGCGCCGAGAGGTACGAGCAGTACTTC. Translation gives CASAERYEQYF.